Detailed here is one T cell receptor (beta chain). This clone was detected ten times or more. It has no known antigen specificity. Per-base qualities were not stored, and no clone one base away is much larger. The sample is drawn from a study of metastatic and nonmetastatic thyroid tumors (dated by TCRdb to the early 2020s). Study-wide context: Repertoires from peripheral blood and from tumor or nodule tissue samples of malignant and benign thyroid patients were compared. Paper-wide results and their limitations: In both blood and tumor samples, malignant tumors were reported to have significantly higher TCR beta diversity than benign nodules.

No patient had received any treatment before thyroid surgery. Using T-cell receptor beta sequencing, the study looked back at clinical samples from patients collected from about 2012 to 2018. V is pruned by 6 bases and J by 1 base, leaving 4 bases of the junction without a gene match. The CDR3 sequence holds 16 residues, the cysteine and phenylalanine included. The entry retains the CDR3 DNA only, 48 bases that are in frame from base 1. From a lookup of the germline V gene (reference sequence), CDR1 and CDR2 are DFQATT and SNEGSKA. Libraries were made using PCR. The listed sequencing device is Illumina HiSeq 4000. High-throughput sequencing was used to profile the TCR beta-chain CDR3 region of every patient. The authors' analysis ran thus. CDR3 differences across clinicopathological groups were used to build a classifier for discriminating distant-metastatic papillary thyroid cancer patients. The Shannon index was used to measure repertoire diversity, and the Morisita-Horn index was used to measure how similar tumor and blood repertoires were. TCRdb's own reprocessing of the public reads used fastp at Q25 and MiXCR and kept productive beta chains. The V and J calls follow TCRdb's processing rather than the paper's. This sample comprises tens of thousands of clones, 10% to 12% of them detected only once. Clones ranked in the top ten supply roughly 25% of the sample.

The material sequenced was blood. The chain couples TRBV20-1 to TRBJ2-3, with 16 central nucleotides matching TRBD2. This clonotype was sampled from a female donor with papillary thyroid cancer or a benign thyroid nodule (not recorded which). Some clones in this sample may be carry-over from other donors' samples. This receptor carries the CDR3 CSAGGTSGRGTDTQYF. The DNA sequence is as follows: TGCAGTGCCGGGGGGACTAGCGGGAGGGGCACAGATACGCAGTATTTT.